The 30 T cell receptor beta chains below were found in one sample sequenced in a study of cytomegalovirus exposure and HLA in healthy donors. It was with 60 Vbeta and 13 Jbeta primers that the PCR ran. Only in-frame clones appear in the TCRdb table, and some are missing; sequencing was by immunoSEQ multiplex PCR. The sample's table shows 150,000 or so clones. Sequencing used PBMCs. The receptors were sampled from a woman in her fifties or sixties in good health and CMV-seronegative.

This rearrangement joins TRBV6-4 to TRBJ2-1; TRBD2 aligns across 8 bases. The V segment lost 9 bases and the J segment 4 bases; nucleotides outside the gene matches: 8. CDR1 and CDR2 (germline): MRHNA, SNTAGT. The CDR3 runs to 14 residues. CDR3 DNA: TGTGCCAGGTTAGCGGGGAGCCCATACAATGAGCAGTTCTTC. This gives the protein CARLAGSPYNEQFF.

The chain couples TRBV4-2 to TRBJ1-2; a possible D gene is TRBD1 (6 bases). Trimming took 0 bases from V and 4 from J, leaving 9 bases between them. The CDR3 has 14 amino acids. Germline V gene sequence: CDR1 LGHNA, CDR2 YNFKEQ. The CDR3 reads CASSQETGTYGYTF. The CDR3 coding sequence is TGTGCCAGCAGCCAAGAAACAGGGACCTATGGCTACACCTTC.

V usage is TRBV5-1 and J usage is TRBJ1-6; D remains unclear. V dropped 0 bases and J dropped 4 bases, with 14 bases sitting between them. CDR3 length equals 17 residues. CDR1 is SGHRS, CDR2 YFSETQ, per germline. The CDR3 here is CASSLGSGEIYNSPLHF. In DNA form, the CDR3 reads TGCGCCAGCAGCTTGGGGTCCGGGGAAATTTATAATTCACCCCTCCACTTT.

V usage is TRBV30 and J usage is TRBJ2-2, with 7 bases that match TRBD1. V was pared by 1 base and J by 6 bases, with 8 bases of the junction left unmatched. This CDR3 is 15 amino acids long. CDR1 GTSNPN and CDR2 SVGIG come from the germline V gene (reference sequence). This chain's CDR3 is CAWSEQGLGAGELFF. For the CDR3, the DNA is TGTGCCTGGAGTGAACAGGGGCTAGGGGCCGGGGAGCTGTTTTTT.

The chain joins TRBV25-1 to TRBJ1-4; TRBD1 aligns across 7 bases. Germline CDR1 is MGHDK and CDR2 is SYGVNS. The CDR3 totals 15 residues. V lost 4 bases and J lost 8; bases outside the gene matches: 10. The CDR3 DNA follows: TGTGCCAGCAGTGCCCGACAGGGAATAGGCGAAAAACTGTTTTTT. It specifies CASSARQGIGEKLFF.

The chain has TRBV7-2 and TRBJ2-7, with 9 bases lining up with TRBD2. Trimming cost V 3 bases and J 2 bases; bases outside gene matches: 5. Looked up from germline, CDR1 is SGHTA and CDR2 is FQGNSA. The CDR3 has 15 amino acids. The chain's CDR3 is CASSFTSGHAYEQYF. In DNA form, the CDR3 reads TGTGCCAGCAGCTTTACTAGCGGGCATGCCTACGAGCAGTACTTC. Using reference TRBV7-2 and TRBJ2-7 for the parts outside the CDR3, the full variable domain is GAGVSQSPSNKVTEKGKDVELRCDPISGHTALYWYRQSLGQGLEFLIYFQGNSAPDKSGLPSDRFSAERTGGSVSTLTIQRTQQEDSAVYLCASSFTSGHAYEQYFGPGTRLTVT.

V gene TRBV20-1 combines with J gene TRBJ1-2; D is perhaps TRBD1 (5 bases). Germline V CDR1 and CDR2: DFQATT, SNEGSKA (reference sequence). Trimming took 6 bases from V and 5 from J, leaving 10 bases between them. The CDR3 runs 11 residues. CDR3 sequence (DNA): TGCAGTGCCGACAGAAAATATGGCTACACCTTC. Its translation: CSADRKYGYTF.

The rearrangement uses TRBV9 and TRBJ2-2; 7 nucleotides match TRBD2. The V and J ends lost 4 bases and 8 bases, in that order; junction bases with no gene match: 11. The germline V gene has CDR1 SGDLS and CDR2 YYNGEE. The CDR3 is made up of 15 amino acids. This chain's CDR3 is CASSPRTSESGELFF. CDR3 DNA: TGTGCCAGCAGCCCCCGGACTAGTGAGTCGGGGGAGCTGTTTTTT.

V and J are TRBV15 and TRBJ2-7, with D maybe TRBD2 (6 bases). The length of the CDR3 is 15 residues. Germline values: CDR1 LNHNV, CDR2 YYDKDF (reference sequence). Trimming removed 0 bases at V and 2 bases at J, with 11 bases between. CDR3 sequence reads: CATSRDAGGAYEQYF. CDR3 sequence (DNA): TGTGCCACCAGCAGAGATGCCGGGGGAGCCTACGAGCAGTACTTC.

With respect to this clone: Its ends do not fully match the called genes, so a read error is possible. This sequence joins TRBV6-1 and TRBJ2-6; TRBD1 might be the D (6 bases). This CDR3 region has 16 residues. Germline CDR1 reads MNHNS; CDR2 reads SASEGT. The CDR3 region is CASTETYRAGANVLTF. DNA of the CDR3: TGTGCCAGCACTGAAACCTACAGGGCTGGGGCCAACGTCCTGACTTTC.

V usage is TRBV18 and J usage is TRBJ2-7, with D possibly TRBD2 on 6 matching bases. V was pared by 5 bases and J by 0 bases, with 14 bases between. Per the germline V gene, CDR1 is KGHSH and CDR2 is LQKENI. The CDR3 loop spans 15 amino acids. CDR3 nucleotide sequence: TGTGCCAGCTCAGAAGCTCGGGGACTCTCCTACGAGCAGTACTTC. This gives the protein CASSEARGLSYEQYF. The full variable domain, rest sourced from reference TRBV18 and TRBJ2-7, is NAGVMQNPRHLVRRRGQEARLRCSPMKGHSHVYWYRQLPEEGLKFMVYLQKENIIDESGMPKERFSAEFPKEGPSILRIQQVVRGDSAAYFCASSEARGLSYEQYFGPGTRLTVT.

The chain joins TRBV5-1 to TRBJ2-2; 8 positions match TRBD1. V gave up 4 bases and J gave up 5 bases; unmatched junction bases: 10. CDR3 length: 16 residues. Germline CDR1 and CDR2: SGHRS and YFSETQ. CDR3 coding DNA: TGCGCCAGCAGCCACGGACAGGGCGGATTTACCGGGGAGCTGTTTTTT. It translates to CASSHGQGGFTGELFF. The complete variable domain, with remaining parts taken from reference TRBV5-1 and TRBJ2-2, reads KAGVTQTPRYLIKTRGQQVTLSCSPISGHRSVSWYQQTPGQGLQFLFEYFSETQRNKGNFPGRFSGRQFSNSRSEMNVSTLELGDSALYLCASSHGQGGFTGELFFGEGSRLTVL.

Note on this clone: Additional DNA sequences in this sample encode the identical CDR3. The rearrangement joins TRBV18 to TRBJ2-5; D is possibly TRBD2 (6 bases). The CDR3 length is 13 residues. Trimming stripped 3 bases from V and 2 bases from J, with 7 bases between. Germline assignment: CDR1 KGHSH and CDR2 LQKENI. This CDR3 reads CASSPGGQETQYF. CDR3 coding DNA: TGTGCCAGCTCACCGGGGGGACAAGAGACCCAGTACTTC.

The chain employs TRBV18 and TRBJ1-1, with D hard to call. The germline CDR1 and CDR2 sequences are KGHSH and LQKENI. This CDR3 region has 14 residues. V shed 0 bases and J shed 1 base, with 6 bases lying between them. The CDR3 spells CASSPPARNTEAFF. CDR3 sequence (DNA): TGTGCCAGCTCACCACCGGCCCGGAACACTGAAGCTTTCTTT.

The V and J genes are TRBV28 and TRBJ1-2; 9 positions agree with TRBD1. This CDR3 spans 15 amino acids. In germline, CDR1 is MDHEN, CDR2 SYDVKM. V was pared by 1 base and J by 8 bases, with 8 bases of the junction left unmatched. This CDR3 reads CASSLSGQGVGGYTF. The CDR3 region has the DNA TGTGCCAGCAGTTTATCGGGACAGGGTGTAGGGGGCTACACCTTC.

The chain has TRBV5-1 and TRBJ1-3; 7 bases match TRBD1. Germline V gene data show CDR1 as SGHRS and CDR2 as YFSETQ. Trimming cost V 2 bases and J 6 bases; bases outside gene matches: 5. There are 14 residues in the CDR3. The CDR3 DNA reads as TGCGCCAGCAGCTTCGGGCAGGGGGAAAACACCATATATTTT. It codes for CASSFGQGENTIYF.

V and J are TRBV2 and TRBJ2-1, with 11 bases aligning to TRBD2. The CDR3 has 15 residues. V gave up 5 bases and J gave up 8 bases; unmatched junction bases: 8. CDR1 and CDR2 from the germline V gene are SNHLY and FYNNEI. CDR3 nucleotide sequence: TGTGCCAGCAGTCGAACTAGCGGGGGTCCCCATGAGCAGTTCTTC. Translated: CASSRTSGGPHEQFF.

V gene TRBV20-1 combines with J gene TRBJ2-7; D remains ambiguous. The germline V and J ends were trimmed by 0 bases and 12 bases, with 12 bases remaining between them. Germline CDR1 reads DFQATT; CDR2 reads SNEGSKA (reference sequence). The CDR3 has 11 residues. The CDR3, as DNA: TGCAGTGCTAGAGATCAGGAAGAACTGTACTTC. Amino acid sequence: CSARDQEELYF.

The V call is TRBV10-3, the J call TRBJ2-7, with 11 bases aligning to TRBD1. The CDR3 length is 14 residues. From germline, CDR1 is ENHRY and CDR2 SYGVKD. V lost 10 bases and J lost 2; bases outside the gene matches: 7. The CDR3 DNA sequence: TGTGCCACGGAGCCGGGACAGGGGGCCTACGAGCAGTACTTC. Translating it yields CATEPGQGAYEQYF.

The rearrangement links TRBV5-1 to TRBJ2-6, with unresolved D. The CDR3 consists of 15 residues. Germline CDR1 and CDR2: SGHRS and YFSETQ. Trimming took off 4 bases at V and 0 bases at J, with 8 bases between the two ends. The CDR3 region is CASSLEYSGANVLTF. The CDR3 DNA reads as TGCGCCAGCAGCCTCGAGTACTCTGGGGCCAACGTCCTGACTTTC.

This sequence joins TRBV18 and TRBJ1-2, with D possibly TRBD1 on 5 matching bases. Trimming pared 3 bases from V and 7 bases from J, leaving 21 bases between. Germline V gene lookup returns CDR1 KGHSH and CDR2 LQKENI. The length of the CDR3 is 16 residues. In DNA, the CDR3 is TGTGCCAGCTCACCTCCTTCAGCGGCGGGGACGGCTGGCTACACCTTC. As protein: CASSPPSAAGTAGYTF.

This chain connects TRBV9 to TRBJ1-3; TRBD1 aligns across 7 bases. There are 17 residues in the CDR3. Germline trimming cut 2 bases from V and 0 bases from J; bases unmatched to any gene: 8. Germline V gene lookup returns CDR1 SGDLS and CDR2 YYNGEE. This CDR3 reads CASSVDPQGFSGNTIYF. The CDR3, as DNA: TGTGCCAGCAGCGTTGACCCACAGGGGTTCTCTGGAAACACCATATATTTT.

The chain links TRBV11-3 to TRBJ2-1, with TRBD2 identical over 8 bases. In germline, CDR1 is SGHNT, CDR2 YENEEA. The CDR3 contains 16 residues. Trimming at V came to 3 bases and at J to 2 bases, leaving 6 bases not matched to a gene. The CDR3 coding sequence is TGTGCCAGCAGCTTCCGGCCAGCGGGGGCCTACAATGAGCAGTTCTTC. This codes for CASSFRPAGAYNEQFF. The variable domain in full, completed from reference TRBV11-3 and TRBJ2-1, reads EAGVVQSPRYKIIEKKQPVAFWCNPISGHNTLYWYLQNLGQGPELLIRYENEEAVDDSQLPKDRFSAERLKGVDSTLKIQPAELGDSAVYLCASSFRPAGAYNEQFFGPGTRLTVL.

This chain uses TRBV5-1 with TRBJ1-3, with D perhaps TRBD1 (6 bases). Germline CDR1 SGHRS, CDR2 YFSETQ. V was cut by 4 bases and J by 2 bases, with 13 bases left in between. This CDR3 has 15 amino acids. The CDR3 region is CASSPSGGPGNTIYF. Written as DNA, the CDR3 is TGCGCCAGCAGCCCCTCGGGGGGGCCTGGAAACACCATATATTTT. The full variable domain, rest sourced from reference TRBV5-1 and TRBJ1-3, is KAGVTQTPRYLIKTRGQQVTLSCSPISGHRSVSWYQQTPGQGLQFLFEYFSETQRNKGNFPGRFSGRQFSNSRSEMNVSTLELGDSALYLCASSPSGGPGNTIYFGEGSWLTVV.

The chain is built from TRBV28 and TRBJ1-1; D is perhaps TRBD1 (6 bases). The CDR3 has 15 amino acids. V was shortened by 5 bases and J by 4 bases, with 17 bases between the two germline ends. The germline V gene encodes CDR1 MDHEN and CDR2 SYDVKM. The CDR3 sequence is CASSDRGIRSTEAFF. In nucleotides, the CDR3 is TGTGCCAGCAGTGATAGGGGGATTCGAAGCACTGAAGCTTTCTTT.

The chain couples TRBV7-8 to TRBJ1-1; the D gene is possibly TRBD1 (6 bases). Germline V gene lookup returns CDR1 SGHVS and CDR2 FQNEAQ. The CDR3 has 15 amino acids. With 1 base removed from V and 4 bases from J, the gap between germline ends came to 13 bases. The CDR3 bases are TGTGCCAGCAGCTTAGGGGCGGGGGCGATCACTGAAGCTTTCTTT. Amino acids: CASSLGAGAITEAFF.

The CDR3 spells CASSLWGEETQYF. CDR3 DNA sequence: TGTGCCAGCAGCTTATGGGGGGAAGAGACCCAGTACTTC. The rearrangement links TRBV7-9 to TRBJ2-5, with D possibly being TRBD2 (6 bases). V lost 2 bases and J 3 bases, leaving 7 bases between the germline ends. CDR1 and CDR2 from the germline V gene are SEHNR and FQNEAQ (reference sequence). CDR3 length: 13 residues. The entire variable domain, with the rest obtained from reference TRBV7-9 and TRBJ2-5, is as follows: DTGVSQNPRHKITKRGQNVTFRCDPISEHNRLYWYRQTLGQGPEFLTYFQNEAQLEKSRLLSDRFSAERPKGSFSTLEIQRTEQGDSAMYLCASSLWGEETQYFGPGTRLLVL.

The chain links TRBV28 to TRBJ2-3; 11 positions agree with TRBD2. Trimming took 4 bases from V and 9 from J; bases not matched to a gene: 0. This CDR3 is built from 12 residues. Germline V lookup: CDR1 MDHEN, CDR2 SYDVKM. CDR3 in DNA: TGTGCCAGCAGTTCTAGCGGGAGGACGCAGTATTTT. It encodes CASSSSGRTQYF. The full variable domain, with the rest looked up from reference TRBV28 and TRBJ2-3, is DVKVTQSSRYLVKRTGEKVFLECVQDMDHENMFWYRQDPGLGLRLIYFSYDVKMKEKGDIPEGYSVSREKKERFSLILESASTNQTSMYLCASSSSGRTQYFGPGTRLTVL.

This chain joins TRBV7-2 and TRBJ2-7; the match to TRBD1 covers 8 bases. Germline assignment: CDR1 SGHTA and CDR2 FQGNSA. CDR3 length: 14 amino acids. The J segment lost 7 bases and the V segment lost 5 bases, leaving 10 bases of the junction unmatched. DNA for the CDR3: TGTGCCAGCAGCGAAAAAGGACAGGGATTGGAGCAGTACTTC. Translated, it gives CASSEKGQGLEQYF.

V is TRBV28 and J is TRBJ1-5; the D gene is possibly TRBD1 (6 bases). This CDR3 comprises 15 residues. Trimming removed 2 bases at V and 2 bases at J, with 10 bases between. Germline CDR1 is MDHEN and CDR2 is SYDVKM. The CDR3 sequence is CASSLRGSGNQPQHF. CDR3 DNA: TGTGCCAGCAGTTTAAGGGGGTCGGGCAATCAGCCCCAGCATTTT.